Listed here are 15 T cell receptor beta chains from one sample, sequenced in a study of shared clonotypes between healthy human individuals. Measured with immunoSEQ multiplex PCR; TCRdb has only the in-frame clones, and not every one. The sample holds fewer than 550,000 clones, almost 80% seen once. What was sequenced was PBMCs. These receptors all come from a woman aged 40-49 years in good health. Some clones in this sample may be carry-over from other donors' samples.

The chain is built from TRBV7-3 and TRBJ2-1; 8 nucleotides line up with TRBD2. The junction had 3 bases not matched to a gene; V was cut back by 2 bases and J by 3 bases. CDR1 is SGHTA and CDR2 is FQGTGA in the germline V gene. This CDR3 contains 15 residues. The CDR3 spells CASSLDTSGYNEQFF. CDR3 DNA sequence: TGTGCCAGCAGCTTAGATACTAGCGGCTACAATGAGCAGTTCTTC.

Note on this clone: Germline is not matched at one junction end, which may reflect a read error. This sequence joins TRBV5-4 and TRBJ1-2; D gene ambiguous. Germline CDR1 SGHNT, CDR2 YYREEE (reference sequence). CDR3 size: 16 residues. The CDR3 here is CAGSTQEESYYGGYTF. Here the CDR3 DNA reads TGTGCCGGCAGCACCCAGGAGGAAAGTTACTATGGAGGCTACACCTTC. The full variable domain, with the rest looked up from reference TRBV5-4 and TRBJ1-2, is ETGVTQSPTHLIKTRGQQVTLRCSSQSGHNTVSWYQQALGQGPQFIFQYYREEENGRGNFPPRFSGLQFPNYSSELNVNALELDDSALYLCAGSTQEESYYGGYTFGSGTRLTVV.

This clone appeared a single time. J is TRBJ2-1 and V is TRBV4-1; 14 nucleotides line up with TRBD2. CDR1 and CDR2 (germline): MGHRA, YSYEKL. The CDR3 is 16 residues long. V shed 3 bases, J shed 6 bases, and the junction held 4 bases outside the gene matches. In nucleotides, the CDR3 is TGCGCCAGCAGCCAGCCGACTAGCGGGAGGGGCAATGAGCAGTTCTTC. Protein: CASSQPTSGRGNEQFF.

This clone has more than one count but fewer than ten. The chain employs TRBV30 and TRBJ2-5, with a weak D call TRBD1 (5 bases). The V end was cut by 5 bases, the J end by 5 bases, with 15 bases between. Per the germline V gene, CDR1 is GTSNPN and CDR2 is SVGIG (reference sequence). The CDR3 covers 13 residues. CDR3 sequence: CAWGASYRETQYF. The DNA of the CDR3 is TGTGCCTGGGGGGCCTCTTATCGGGAGACCCAGTACTTC.

J is TRBJ2-2 and V is TRBV5-8; D possibly uses TRBD1 or TRBD2 (5 bases each). The CDR3 is 13 residues long. CDR1 is SGHTS and CDR2 is YDEGEE in the germline V gene. Trimming left V 4 bases short and J 3 bases short, with 7 bases between. The CDR3, as DNA: TGTGCCAGCAGCCGGGACCACACCGGGGAGCTGTTTTTT. Its protein product is CASSRDHTGELFF.

This chain connects TRBV28 to TRBJ2-1, with D unresolved. V lost 4 bases to trimming and J lost 9 bases, with 10 bases between them. From germline, CDR1 is MDHEN and CDR2 SYDVKM. This CDR3 region has 12 residues. The CDR3 spells CASSSTATEQFF. In nucleotides, the CDR3 is TGTGCCAGCAGTTCGACGGCCACTGAGCAGTTCTTC.

J is TRBJ2-1 and V is TRBV19; TRBD2 might be the D (6 bases). The germline V gene encodes CDR1 LNHDA and CDR2 SQIVND (reference sequence). There are 14 residues in the CDR3. Trimming removed 4 bases from V and 8 bases from J, with 15 bases in between. The CDR3 reads CASSRLVLTDEQFF. In nucleotides, the CDR3 is TGTGCCAGTAGTAGACTAGTACTTACGGATGAGCAGTTCTTC.

This chain links TRBV4-3 with TRBJ1-6; D is unclear. The CDR3 has 13 residues. The V gene lost 0 bases and the J gene lost 8 bases, with 5 bases spanning the gap. CDR1 and CDR2 (germline): LGHNA, YSLEER. The CDR3, as DNA: TGCGCCAGCAGCCAAGATCGTGATTCACCCCTCCACTTT. This gives the protein CASSQDRDSPLHF.

This clone was picked up a small number of times. This sequence joins TRBV28 and TRBJ2-7; tentatively, D is TRBD1 (6 bases). CDR3 length: 13 amino acids. Trimming pared 2 bases from V and 5 bases from J, leaving 10 bases between. The germline V gene has CDR1 MDHEN and CDR2 SYDVKM. The CDR3 protein is CASSLLGADEQYF. DNA for the CDR3: TGTGCCAGCAGTTTACTGGGGGCTGACGAGCAGTACTTC.

The chain is built from TRBV27 and TRBJ1-5; 8 bases fit TRBD1. This CDR3 spans 14 amino acids. The V gene's germline CDR1 is MNHEY and CDR2 SMNVEV (reference sequence). The trim removed 7 bases at V and 7 bases at J, leaving 9 bases unmatched. This chain's CDR3 is CASTKGQGGQPQHF. DNA of the CDR3: TGTGCCAGCACCAAAGGACAGGGAGGACAGCCCCAGCATTTT.

This chain links TRBV7-2 with TRBJ1-3; 10 nucleotides line up with TRBD1. Germline CDR1 reads SGHTA; CDR2 reads FQGNSA. This CDR3 region has 16 residues. After removal of 4 bases from V and 4 bases from J, the junction contained 7 bases not matched to a gene. CDR3 loop: CASSSRQGAQGNTIYF. The CDR3 nucleotides read TGTGCCAGCAGCTCCCGACAGGGGGCGCAGGGAAACACCATATATTTT.

The CDR3 protein is CASSESVWGTYGYTF. CDR3 DNA: TGTGCCAGCAGTGAATCTGTATGGGGCACCTATGGCTACACCTTC. The chain recombines TRBV2 with TRBJ1-2, with D possibly TRBD1 on 5 matching bases. Germline V gives CDR1 SNHLY, CDR2 FYNNEI. The CDR3 covers 15 residues. V was shortened by 2 bases and J by 4 bases, with 14 bases between the two germline ends.

The chain combines TRBV11-2 with TRBJ2-1; 9 bases agree with TRBD1. Germline CDR1 reads SGHAT; CDR2 reads FQNNGV. CDR3 length: 15 residues. V lost 5 bases to trimming and J lost 1 base; unmatched junction nucleotides: 3. The CDR3 bases are TGTGCCAGCAGCACCGGGACAGGGTCCTACAATGAGCAGTTCTTC. Amino acids: CASSTGTGSYNEQFF.

The chain carries TRBV6-1 and TRBJ2-3, with TRBD1 as a possible D gene (6 bases). This CDR3 comprises 14 residues. V was trimmed by 4 bases and J by 2 bases, leaving 10 bases between them. In germline, CDR1 is MNHNS, CDR2 SASEGT. The CDR3 DNA is TGTGCCAGCAGTGTGGACAGAAACACAGATACGCAGTATTTT. Translating it yields CASSVDRNTDTQYF.

CDR3 amino acids: CASRSYSGAYNEQFF. The CDR3, as DNA: TGTGCCAGCAGGAGTTATAGCGGAGCTTACAATGAGCAGTTCTTC. The V call is TRBV6-6, the J call TRBJ2-1; perhaps TRBD2 as D (6 bases). From germline, CDR1 is MNHNY and CDR2 SVGAGI (reference sequence). V was shortened by 6 bases and J by 4 bases, with 16 bases between the two germline ends. The CDR3 spans 15 residues.